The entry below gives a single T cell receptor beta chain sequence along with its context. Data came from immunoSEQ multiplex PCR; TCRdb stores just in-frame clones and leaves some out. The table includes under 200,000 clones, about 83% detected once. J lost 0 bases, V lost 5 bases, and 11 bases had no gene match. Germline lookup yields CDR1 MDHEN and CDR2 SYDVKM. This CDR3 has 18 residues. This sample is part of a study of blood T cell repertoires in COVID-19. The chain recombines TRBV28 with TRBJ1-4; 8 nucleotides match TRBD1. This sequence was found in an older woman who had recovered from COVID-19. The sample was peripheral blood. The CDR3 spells CASSPRTGWGATNEKLFF. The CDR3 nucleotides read TGTGCCAGCAGTCCCCGGACAGGGTGGGGGGCAACTAATGAAAAACTGTTTTTT.